Listed here are 18 T cell receptor beta chains from one sample, sequenced in a study of blood T cell repertoires in COVID-19. The assay was immunoSEQ multiplex PCR, and TCRdb's table has in-frame clones only and misses some. Among some 81,000 clones listed, around 96% were seen once. Sequencing input: peripheral blood. These receptors were obtained from a human donor with active COVID-19. The donor label of this sample is uncertain.

This sequence joins TRBV3-1 (or the pseudogene TRBV3-2) and TRBJ2-5; 7 nucleotides agree with TRBD1. Unmatched junction bases numbered 1, after V lost 2 bases and J lost 1 base. The germline V gene has CDR1 LGHDT and CDR2 YNNKEL (reference sequence). The CDR3 length is 14 residues. The CDR3 spells CASSQWTGQETQYF. Here the CDR3 DNA reads TGTGCCAGCAGCCAATGGACAGGCCAAGAGACCCAGTACTTC.

Only one count was recorded for this clone. The chain employs TRBV12-3 or TRBV12-4 and TRBJ1-1; D is perhaps TRBD1 (5 bases). Trimming cost V 5 bases and J 4 bases, with 11 bases left between them. The length of the CDR3 is 13 residues. The CDR3 protein is CASSDGGRTEAFF. The CDR3 DNA reads as TGTGCCAGCAGTGACGGGGGACGCACTGAAGCTTTCTTT.

The chain has TRBV18 and TRBJ2-1, with a tentative D call TRBD1 (7 bases). There are 14 residues in the CDR3. Germline V gives CDR1 KGHSH, CDR2 LQKENI. Trimming cost V 4 bases and J 6 bases, with 13 bases left between them. The CDR3 is CASSRDREVNEQFF. CDR3 DNA: TGTGCCAGCTCACGTGACAGGGAGGTCAATGAGCAGTTCTTC.

The CDR3 region is CASLGLSSYEQYF. CDR3 sequence (DNA): TGTGCCAGTTTGGGACTAAGCTCCTACGAGCAGTACTTC. This chain uses TRBV9 with TRBJ2-7; 7 nucleotides line up with TRBD2. This CDR3 has 13 residues. V lost 8 bases, J lost 0 bases, and 5 bases stayed unmatched. Germline CDR1 reads SGDLS; CDR2 reads YYNGEE.

This chain joins TRBV9 and TRBJ2-1; D remains ambiguous. V lost 3 bases and J 7 bases, leaving 5 bases between the germline ends. The CDR3 is 11 residues long. The V gene's germline CDR1 is SGDLS and CDR2 YYNGEE. The CDR3 sequence is CASSARNEQFF. CDR3 nucleotide sequence: TGTGCCAGCAGCGCCAGAAATGAGCAGTTCTTC.

This sequence joins TRBV28 and TRBJ1-6, with 7 bases aligning to TRBD1. J was trimmed by 5 bases and V by 8 bases; bases with no gene match: 3. Looked up from germline, CDR1 is MDHEN and CDR2 is SYDVKM. The CDR3 spans 13 residues. The CDR3 DNA is TGTGCCAGCGGGGACAGCCATAATTCACCCCTCCACTTT. Protein: CASGDSHNSPLHF.

The chain couples TRBV11-2 to TRBJ2-7, with D perhaps matching TRBD1 (6 bases). Trimming cost V 2 bases and J 4 bases, with 15 bases left between them. From germline, CDR1 is SGHAT and CDR2 FQNNGV. CDR3 length: 15 amino acids. The DNA for the CDR3 is TGTGCCAGCAGCTTACCCTACAGGGCGGAGTACGAGCAGTACTTC. Translating gives CASSLPYRAEYEQYF. The full variable domain, with the rest looked up from reference TRBV11-2 and TRBJ2-7, is EAGVAQSPRYKIIEKRQSVAFWCNPISGHATLYWYQQILGQGPKLLIQFQNNGVVDDSQLPKDRFSAERLKGVDSTLKIQPAKLEDSAVYLCASSLPYRAEYEQYFGPGTRLTVT.

This clone was found a few times. The chain joins TRBV27 to TRBJ2-7; 8 bases map to TRBD1. Germline V lookup: CDR1 MNHEY, CDR2 SMNVEV (reference sequence). The CDR3 extends over 15 amino acids. V lost 3 bases and J lost 0; bases outside the gene matches: 4. CDR3 bases: TGTGCCAGCAGTTTGGCCGGGACAGGCTCCTACGAGCAGTACTTC. Translation gives CASSLAGTGSYEQYF.

The chain combines TRBV19 with TRBJ2-5; tentative D call: TRBD2 (6 bases). Looked up from germline, CDR1 is LNHDA and CDR2 is SQIVND (reference sequence). There are 14 residues in the CDR3. Trimming left V 6 bases short and J 7 bases short, with 18 bases between. DNA of the CDR3: TGTGCCAGTAGCCCAGGGACTTCGTTCGGGACCCAGTACTTC. This sequence encodes CASSPGTSFGTQYF.

This CDR3 reads CSAGGGHGNQPQHF. For the CDR3, the DNA is TGCAGCGCTGGCGGGGGGCATGGCAATCAGCCCCAGCATTTT. This rearrangement joins TRBV29-1 to TRBJ1-5; TRBD1 is a possible D gene (6 bases). CDR1 and CDR2 from the germline V gene are SQVTM and ANQGSEA. The CDR3 is made up of 14 amino acids. Trimming took 7 bases from V and 2 from J, leaving 15 bases between them. Supplemented by reference TRBV29-1 and TRBJ1-5, the full variable domain reads SAVISQKPSRDICQRGTSLTIQCQVDSQVTMMFWYRQQPGQSLTLIATANQGSEATYESGFVIDKFPISRPNLTFSTLTVSNMSPEDSSIYLCSAGGGHGNQPQHFGDGTRLSIL.

V usage is TRBV4-3 and J usage is TRBJ1-2; 11 bases map to TRBD1. After removal of 0 bases from V and 4 bases from J, the junction contained 7 bases not matched to a gene. The germline V gene has CDR1 LGHNA and CDR2 YSLEER. CDR3 size: 17 residues. This CDR3 reads CASSQEGGTGGFYGYTF. Written as DNA, the CDR3 is TGCGCCAGCAGCCAAGAGGGCGGGACAGGGGGATTCTATGGCTACACCTTC.

The rearrangement links TRBV29-1 to TRBJ2-5, with D maybe TRBD1 (6 bases). CDR1 and CDR2 from the germline V gene are SQVTM and ANQGSEA. The CDR3 consists of 15 residues. The ends were cut back, 6 bases at V and 5 bases at J, with 22 bases in the middle. CDR3 DNA: TGCAGCGTCCCGCAATGGCAGGGGCAGCCGGAGACCCAGTACTTC. Translated, it gives CSVPQWQGQPETQYF.

This clone was seen once. The rearrangement joins TRBV18 to TRBJ1-1, with D possibly TRBD1 on 6 matching bases. Trimming cost V 6 bases and J 4 bases, with 15 bases left between them. Per the germline V gene, CDR1 is KGHSH and CDR2 is LQKENI. The CDR3 length is 14 residues. In DNA form, the CDR3 reads TGTGCCAGCTCGCCGTATACAGGGAGCACTGAAGCTTTCTTT. Translating it yields CASSPYTGSTEAFF.

J is TRBJ2-2 and V is TRBV24-1, with 7 bases aligning to TRBD1. The trim removed 9 bases at V and 2 bases at J, leaving 2 bases unmatched. Per the germline V gene, CDR1 is KGHDR and CDR2 is SFDVKD. This CDR3 region has 13 residues. CDR3 loop: CATAGGNTGELFF. In nucleotides, the CDR3 is TGTGCCACCGCAGGGGGAAACACCGGGGAGCTGTTTTTT.

The rearrangement links TRBV18 to TRBJ2-1, with a tentative D call TRBD2 (6 bases). The V and J ends lost 4 bases and 4 bases respectively, with 14 bases between them. The CDR3 totals 15 residues. CDR1 and CDR2 (germline): KGHSH, LQKENI. CDR3 sequence reads: CASSRPDLAYNEQFF. Written as DNA, the CDR3 is TGTGCCAGCTCACGACCTGACCTAGCGTACAATGAGCAGTTCTTC.

This clone has only one observation. V usage is TRBV7-8 and J usage is TRBJ1-2; D may be TRBD1 (6 bases). The CDR3 is made up of 15 amino acids. Germline V gives CDR1 SGHVS, CDR2 FQNEAQ. Trimming removed 7 bases from V and 5 bases from J, with 20 bases in between. The DNA of the CDR3 is TGTGCCAGCATCTTGATGGGGGCCCCTGGATATGGCTACACCTTC. Translating it yields CASILMGAPGYGYTF.

This clone was observed a handful of times. The chain combines TRBV6-2 or TRBV6-3 with TRBJ2-3, with TRBD1 identical over 7 bases. V lost 5 bases to trimming and J lost 4 bases; unmatched junction nucleotides: 9. The CDR3 has 15 residues. CDR1 and CDR2 from the germline V gene are MNHEY and SVGEGT. The CDR3: CASSVKGAGADTQYF. The CDR3 DNA follows: TGTGCCAGCAGTGTTAAGGGGGCCGGGGCAGATACGCAGTATTTT.

This clone occurred once. The V and J genes are TRBV27 and TRBJ2-1; TRBD2 agrees at 12 bases. This CDR3 region has 22 residues. Germline assignment: CDR1 MNHEY and CDR2 SMNVEV (reference sequence). V trimming: 8 bases; J trimming: 0 bases; junction bases outside the gene matches: 23. The CDR3 DNA reads as TGTGCCAGCTACGACCTAGCGGGGGGGTATCCATTTGGGATTGGCTCCTACAATGAGCAGTTCTTC. It yields the protein CASYDLAGGYPFGIGSYNEQFF.